This TCR beta chain was sequenced in a study of blood T cell repertoires in COVID-19. The overall study: In each case, the material was cDNA or gDNA derived from T cells, B-cell-depleted T cells, or PBMCs.

Deletions cut 4 bases from V and 2 bases from J, with 15 bases between. The CDR3 covers 15 residues. Germline-derived CDR1 and CDR2 are SGHRS and YFSETQ. The authors' processing: Cell counts per sample came from amplifying reference gene primers. Profiled with immunoSEQ multiplex PCR; TCRdb holds only in-frame clones, not every one. For V, J and clone size, that table is used; D and trimming come from the DNA. This sample has some 98,000 clones, with almost 85% found just once. This sequence joins TRBV5-1 and TRBJ1-1; the D gene is possibly TRBD1 (6 bases). This TCR came from a man between 65 and 79 years old with acute or convalescent COVID-19. The sequenced material came from peripheral blood. The chain's CDR3 is CASSLSTQGNTEAFF. In DNA form, the CDR3 reads TGCGCCAGCAGCCTATCCACACAGGGAAACACTGAAGCTTTCTTT.